Below, 8 T cell receptor beta chains from the same sample are listed, as sequenced in a study of blood T cells in healthy people across ages. Through a sample-barcoded 5' primer and a J-beta primer mix, a second PCR was run for about 7 to 12 cycles. TCRdb itself ran the 5' RACE reads through MiXCR, one entry per CDR3 protein. The table lists 1.5 million to 2 million distinct CDR3 sequences, roughly 49% of them singletons. Sequenced sample: blood. Receptor source: a woman aged 40 to 49 in good health.

This chain links TRBV27 with TRBJ2-1, with D possibly TRBD2 on 6 matching bases. Trimming stripped 1 base from V and 4 bases from J, with 17 bases between. Germline V gene sequence: CDR1 MNHEY, CDR2 SMNVEV (reference sequence). The CDR3 contains 17 residues. The CDR3 loop reads CASSLFGGRGRYNEQFF. CDR3 in DNA: TGTGCCAGCAGTTTATTTGGTGGGCGGGGTCGGTACAATGAGCAGTTCTTC.

The chain uses TRBV12-3 or TRBV12-4 and TRBJ2-7; no clear D gene. The length of the CDR3 is 14 residues. Between the trimmed V and J ends, which lost 5 bases and 2 bases, there was a span of 13 bases. As DNA, the CDR3 is TGTGCCAGCAGTGGTCTGACCTTACCCTACGAGCAGTACTTC. Residues: CASSGLTLPYEQYF.

CDR3 region: CASSTSSYGYTF. The CDR3 coding sequence is TGTGCCAGCAGCACCTCATCCTATGGCTACACCTTC. The rearrangement uses TRBV12-3 or TRBV12-4 and TRBJ1-2, with D unresolved. This CDR3 contains 12 residues. The germline V and J ends were trimmed by 6 bases and 4 bases, with 9 bases remaining between them.

The CDR3 bases are TGCAGCGTTGAAAACACAGGGGATGGCTATGGCTACACCTTC. Translating gives CSVENTGDGYGYTF. This chain connects TRBV29-1 to TRBJ1-2; 7 nucleotides agree with TRBD1. Looked up from germline, CDR1 is SQVTM and CDR2 is ANQGSEA. The V gene end was trimmed by 2 bases and the J gene end by 4 bases; junction bases not matched to a gene: 7. The CDR3 contains 14 residues.

The chain is built from TRBV13 and TRBJ1-2; 10 positions agree with TRBD1. J gave up 4 bases and V 5 bases, and 4 bases lay outside the gene matches. Germline CDR1 PRHDT, CDR2 FYEKMQ (reference sequence). This CDR3 is built from 14 residues. The CDR3 DNA reads TGTGCCAGCAGCGGACAGGGGGACTCCTATGGCTACACCTTC. Translation gives CASSGQGDSYGYTF.

This chain joins TRBV5-1 and TRBJ2-1, with 7 bases matching TRBD1. The germline V gene has CDR1 SGHRS and CDR2 YFSETQ. The CDR3 contains 13 residues. V was pared by 2 bases and J by 10 bases, with 6 bases of the junction left unmatched. The CDR3 DNA reads as TGCGCCAGCAGCTTTACAGGGGTGGGCGAGCAGTTCTTC. Its protein product is CASSFTGVGEQFF. The full variable domain, in which reference TRBV5-1 and TRBJ2-1 provide the parts outside the CDR3, is KAGVTQTPRYLIKTRGQQVTLSCSPISGHRSVSWYQQTPGQGLQFLFEYFSETQRNKGNFPGRFSGRQFSNSRSEMNVSTLELGDSALYLCASSFTGVGEQFFGPGTRLTVL.

The V gene is TRBV6-2 or TRBV6-3, the J gene TRBJ2-6, with D perhaps being TRBD1 or TRBD2 (5 bases each). The CDR3 loop spans 19 amino acids. CDR1 is MNHEY, CDR2 SVGEGT, per germline. Trimming took 5 bases from V and 3 from J, leaving 23 bases between them. The DNA for the CDR3 is TGTGCCAGCAGTCCCAGATATCCAGGTGGGACGGGTGGGGCCAACGTCCTGACTTTC. Its protein is CASSPRYPGGTGGANVLTF.

This chain connects TRBV6-2 or TRBV6-3 to TRBJ2-7; possible D gene TRBD1, 6 bases. Germline V gene data show CDR1 as MNHEY and CDR2 as SVGEGT. Trimming removed 0 bases from V and 7 bases from J, with 25 bases in between. The CDR3 covers 18 residues. CDR3 nucleotide sequence: TGTGCCAGCAGTTACTCCTATCGAAGTATGCCAGGGGAAAAGGAGCAGTACTTC. It is translated as CASSYSYRSMPGEKEQYF.